Each of the 14 T cell receptor beta chains below was sequenced from the same sample in a study of beta chain features in type 1 diabetes. Every bit of the isolated RNA underwent reverse transcription, so sequencing read expressed TCRB transcripts. Profiled with immunoSEQ multiplex PCR; TCRdb holds only in-frame clones, not every one. In the table there are 150,000 or so clones, less than 10% of which are singletons. The sequencing input was central memory CD4+ T cells from blood. Source of these receptors: a woman aged 40 to 55 in good health.

The gene calls are TRBV5-1 and TRBJ2-7, with TRBD1 as a possible D gene (6 bases). CDR3 length: 13 residues. The V and J ends lost 7 bases and 1 base respectively, with 12 bases between them. The germline CDR1 and CDR2 sequences are SGHRS and YFSETQ. The CDR3 DNA reads as TGCGCCAGCCGACAGGCCACATCCTACGAGCAGTACTTC. It codes for CASRQATSYEQYF.

This clone was counted only a few times. This chain links TRBV9 with TRBJ2-1, with 14 positions matching TRBD2. The CDR3 sequence is 17 residues long. Germline CDR1 and CDR2: SGDLS and YYNGEE. V was pared by 3 bases and J by 6 bases, with 8 bases of the junction left unmatched. Written as DNA, the CDR3 is TGTGCCAGCAGCGCACGACTAGCGGGGGGGCTCCCCAATGAGCAGTTCTTC. It encodes CASSARLAGGLPNEQFF.

This clone came up a few times. The genes are TRBV20-1 and TRBJ1-1, with D perhaps TRBD1 (5 bases). Germline V gene sequence: CDR1 DFQATT, CDR2 SNEGSKA (reference sequence). CDR3 length equals 11 residues. V lost 5 bases, J lost 4 bases, and 8 bases lay in between. The CDR3 region is CSAHRGTEAFF. Here the CDR3 DNA reads TGCAGTGCTCATAGGGGCACTGAAGCTTTCTTT.

This chain connects TRBV7-9 to TRBJ2-5, with 7 positions matching TRBD1. The V gene's germline CDR1 is SEHNR and CDR2 FQNEAQ (reference sequence). V dropped 2 bases and J dropped 4; count of bases not matched to a gene: 4. CDR3 length: 14 amino acids. In nucleotides, the CDR3 is TGTGCCAGCAGCTTAAGACAGGGAGTAGAGACCCAGTACTTC. It specifies CASSLRQGVETQYF.

This clone was recorded a few times. The chain links TRBV2 to TRBJ2-4; D remains ambiguous. The V gene lost 4 bases and the J gene lost 0 bases, with 13 bases spanning the gap. CDR3 size: 16 residues. CDR1 and CDR2 from the germline V gene are SNHLY and FYNNEI. The CDR3 loop is CASSVEPQLAKNIQYF. The CDR3 bases are TGTGCCAGCAGTGTTGAGCCCCAACTAGCCAAAAACATTCAGTACTTC.

The CDR3 bases are TGTGCCAGCAGCTTAGGATGGACAGCCAATTCACCCCTCCACTTT. This encodes CASSLGWTANSPLHF. The J gene is TRBJ1-6, the V gene TRBV11-2, with D possibly TRBD1 on 6 matching bases. This CDR3 contains 15 residues. The germline V and J ends were trimmed by 1 base and 7 bases, with 11 bases remaining between them. CDR1 and CDR2 (germline): SGHAT, FQNNGV.

This clone was recorded a few times. In DNA form, the CDR3 reads TGTGCCAGCAGCCAAGATCGGGGGTCAGGATCACCCCTCCACTTT. Translated: CASSQDRGSGSPLHF. The J gene is TRBJ1-6, the V gene TRBV14; possibly TRBD1 for D (5 bases). Germline CDR1 is SGHDN and CDR2 is FVKESK. This CDR3 is 15 amino acids long. Trimming stripped 0 bases from V and 10 bases from J, with 13 bases between.

There are a few counts of this clone. J is TRBJ2-7 and V is TRBV6-1, with D possibly TRBD1 on 6 matching bases. The CDR3 contains 14 residues. Trimming left V 7 bases short and J 2 bases short, with 15 bases between. Germline assignment: CDR1 MNHNS and CDR2 SASEGT. CDR3 DNA: TGTGCCAGCAATCCCCAGGGGACCCCCTACGAGCAGTACTTC. Translation gives CASNPQGTPYEQYF.

The chain combines TRBV5-5 with TRBJ2-3; the D gene is possibly TRBD2 (5 bases). Trimming removed 1 base from V and 1 base from J, with 10 bases in between. Germline V gives CDR1 SGHKS, CDR2 YYEKEE (reference sequence). This CDR3 comprises 15 residues. CDR3 DNA: TGTGCCAGCAGCTTGTGGTCTAGCCGCACAGATACGCAGTATTTT. This codes for CASSLWSSRTDTQYF.

The chain uses TRBV19 and TRBJ1-2, with a possible D match to TRBD1 (5 bases). The CDR3 consists of 14 residues. Germline CDR1 and CDR2: LNHDA and SQIVND (reference sequence). Between the trimmed V and J ends, which lost 2 bases and 5 bases, there was a span of 12 bases. Here the CDR3 DNA reads TGTGCCAGTAGTATAATGCAGGGAGGTTATGGCTACACCTTC. Amino acid sequence: CASSIMQGGYGYTF.

The chain links TRBV7-9 to TRBJ2-3, with D tentatively TRBD2 (5 bases). CDR1 is SEHNR and CDR2 is FQNEAQ in the germline V gene (reference sequence). V was clipped by 2 bases and J by 5 bases, with 11 bases between them. This CDR3 has 14 residues. CDR3 bases: TGTGCCAGCAGCTTAAAGGGCCGGGGAGATACGCAGTATTTT. As protein: CASSLKGRGDTQYF.

The chain combines TRBV6-5 with TRBJ1-4, with 9 bases matching TRBD1. Unmatched junction bases numbered 8, after V lost 5 bases and J lost 7 bases. The germline V gene encodes CDR1 MNHEY and CDR2 SVGAGI. This CDR3 is built from 15 residues. CDR3: CASSPAGQGGEKLFF. For the CDR3, the DNA is TGTGCCAGCAGTCCCGCGGGACAGGGTGGTGAAAAACTGTTTTTT.

This clone was counted only a few times. This chain joins TRBV19 and TRBJ2-5; no reliable D call. The CDR3 contains 10 residues. CDR1 and CDR2 (germline): LNHDA, SQIVND (reference sequence). CDR3 in DNA: TGTGCTAGACTCGCGGAGACCCAGTACTTC. Amino acid sequence: CARLAETQYF.

The genes are TRBV5-8 and TRBJ2-5, with TRBD1 matching over 8 bases. V lost 4 bases to trimming and J lost 5 bases; unmatched junction nucleotides: 7. This CDR3 contains 14 residues. CDR1 and CDR2 from the germline V gene are SGHTS and YDEGEE. The CDR3 DNA sequence: TGTGCCAGCAGCCGACAGGGACAGGTGGAGACCCAGTACTTC. As protein: CASSRQGQVETQYF.